Following are 30 T cell receptor beta chains from one sample sequenced in a study of T-cell reconstitution after alpha-beta-depleted transplantation in children. Preparation of the TCRbeta library used unique molecular identifiers. TCRdb passed the PCR reads through MiXCR, listing each CDR3 protein once. The repertoire has around 500,000 distinct CDR3 sequences, more than 20% of them found once; the top ten carry over 12%. Here the sequenced sample was PBMCs, mostly from graft donor cells, taken 360 days after TCRalphabeta/CD19-depleted stem cell transplant. The receptor source for this set is a boy in the first two years of life who had a stem cell transplant for acute myeloid leukemia, so the T cells may come from the graft donor.

This clonotype has only a few counts. V is TRBV20-1 and J is TRBJ1-3; possible D gene TRBD1, 6 bases. The V end was cut by 0 bases, the J end by 1 base, with 10 bases between. The germline V gene has CDR1 DFQATT and CDR2 SNEGSKA (reference sequence). The CDR3 covers 15 residues. CDR3 residues: CSARDGGASGNTIYF. CDR3 coding DNA: TGCAGTGCTAGAGATGGGGGGGCTTCTGGAAACACCATATATTTT.

This clonotype was counted a few times. V and J are TRBV20-1 and TRBJ2-5; 7 nucleotides align to TRBD2. The junction had 13 bases not matched to a gene; V was cut back by 7 bases and J by 5 bases. The CDR3 sequence is 14 residues long. Per the germline V gene, CDR1 is DFQATT and CDR2 is SNEGSKA (reference sequence). CDR3 sequence reads: CSVEKRGSGETQYF. The CDR3 bases are TGCAGTGTCGAGAAGCGGGGATCAGGGGAGACCCAGTACTTC.

This clonotype was counted between two and nine times. V and J are TRBV20-1 and TRBJ1-2; TRBD1 matches at 8 bases. The V segment lost 0 bases and the J segment 4 bases; nucleotides outside the gene matches: 7. The CDR3 is 15 residues long. Germline CDR1 reads DFQATT; CDR2 reads SNEGSKA (reference sequence). CDR3 nucleotides: TGCAGTGCTAGAGATCTGAGGACAGGGACCTATGGCTACACCTTC. This translates into CSARDLRTGTYGYTF.

The rearrangement links TRBV7-2 to TRBJ1-5; D is unclear. Germline values: CDR1 SGHTA, CDR2 FQGNSA. CDR3 length: 14 amino acids. Between the trimmed V and J ends, which lost 3 bases and 6 bases, there was a span of 12 bases. In nucleotides, the CDR3 is TGTGCCAGCAGCTTCCCTGGGGTATTTCAGCCCCAGCATTTT. It encodes CASSFPGVFQPQHF.

This clonotype was counted at least ten times. V usage is TRBV12-3 or TRBV12-4 and J usage is TRBJ2-2; D remains ambiguous. This CDR3 spans 17 amino acids. V gave up 2 bases and J gave up 0 bases, with 13 bases separating them. The CDR3: CASSLFTALANTGELFF. The CDR3 nucleotides read TGTGCCAGCAGTTTATTTACGGCGCTCGCGAACACCGGGGAGCTGTTTTTT.

This clonotype was counted ten times or more. The chain recombines TRBV12-3 or TRBV12-4 with TRBJ2-7, with 9 bases aligning to TRBD2. This CDR3 is built from 13 residues. V was clipped by 0 bases and J by 6 bases; unmatched bases: 0. The CDR3 region has the DNA TGTGCCAGCAGTTTAGCGCGGGGGGGCGAGCAGTACGTC. It is translated as CASSLARGGEQYV.

With regard to this clonotype: One base away lies a much larger clone, so this may be a sequencing read error. The genes are TRBV12-3 or TRBV12-4 and TRBJ1-1, with D unresolved. Trimming shortened V by 6 bases and J by 8 bases, and 19 bases separated the two germline ends. This CDR3 region has 14 residues. The CDR3 coding sequence is TGTGCCAGCAGCACCATGAGACATGTGGGAGAAGCTTTCTTT. Translation: CASSTMRHVGEAFF.

The V gene is TRBV20-1, the J gene TRBJ2-5, with D uncertain. V was shortened by 2 bases and J by 2 bases, with 15 bases between the two germline ends. The CDR3 is 15 amino acids. CDR1 DFQATT and CDR2 SNEGSKA come from the germline V gene (reference sequence). CDR3 region: CSARSLTEIQETQYF. The CDR3 coding sequence is TGCAGTGCTAGATCCCTGACTGAGATTCAAGAGACCCAGTACTTC.

The sample holds many counts of this clonotype. The chain combines TRBV12-3 or TRBV12-4 with TRBJ1-1; D unresolved. This CDR3 has 12 amino acids. V shed 5 bases and J shed 4 bases, with 8 bases lying between them. CDR3 sequence: CASSTGGTEAFF. CDR3 DNA: TGTGCCAGCAGTACGGGCGGCACTGAAGCTTTCTTT.

V and J are TRBV6-5 and TRBJ1-3, with D unresolved. The ends were cut back, 0 bases at V and 2 bases at J, with 17 bases in the middle. CDR3 length: 18 residues. Germline values: CDR1 MNHEY, CDR2 SVGAGI. CDR3 sequence (DNA): TGTGCCAGCAGTTACTCGTCCTCGACATTCCATGCTGGAAACACCATATATTTT. It encodes CASSYSSSTFHAGNTIYF.

V usage is TRBV5-1 and J usage is TRBJ1-1; the match to TRBD1 covers 9 bases. This CDR3 contains 15 residues. The V gene's germline CDR1 is SGHRS and CDR2 YFSETQ. J was trimmed by 5 bases and V by 7 bases; bases with no gene match: 12. For the CDR3, the DNA is TGCGCCAGCCACCCGGGACAGGGACGTGAGACTGAAGCTTTCTTT. It specifies CASHPGQGRETEAFF.

This clonotype has at least ten counts. V usage is TRBV12-3 or TRBV12-4 and J usage is TRBJ1-4, with a possible D match to TRBD1 (6 bases). The CDR3 is 13 residues long. V shed 9 bases and J shed 8 bases, with 16 bases lying between them. The chain's CDR3 is CASGGVSAEKLFF. CDR3 in DNA: TGTGCCAGTGGGGGCGTCAGTGCGGAAAAACTGTTTTTT.

Concerning this clonotype itself: One base away lies a much larger clone, so this may be a sequencing read error. The chain carries TRBV7-8 and TRBJ2-5; 8 bases are shared with TRBD1. Trimming at V came to 4 bases and at J to 0 bases, leaving 4 bases not matched to a gene. The germline CDR1 and CDR2 sequences are SGHVS and FQNEAQ. CDR3 size: 15 residues. The CDR3 DNA follows: TGTGCCAGCAGCTCCAGGGGGCGGGACCAAGAGACCCAGTACTTC. Its protein is CASSSRGRDQETQYF.

The V call is TRBV5-5, the J call TRBJ2-7, with D uncertain. Germline CDR1 is SGHKS and CDR2 is YYEKEE (reference sequence). This CDR3 comprises 15 residues. The CDR3: CASSLAVGDSNEQYV. The CDR3 region has the DNA TGTGCCAGCAGCTTGGCCGTAGGTGACTCCAACGAGCAGTACGTC.

This clonotype was counted at least ten times. The J gene is TRBJ2-7, the V gene TRBV7-2, with D hard to call. Trimming cost V 1 base and J 4 bases, with 14 bases left between them. This CDR3 has 15 amino acids. Germline V gene sequence: CDR1 SGHTA, CDR2 FQGNSA. This CDR3 reads CASSLGGGSDYEQYV. The CDR3 bases are TGTGCCAGCAGCTTAGGAGGCGGTTCTGATTACGAGCAGTACGTC.

This clonotype was recorded only once. This sequence joins TRBV28 and TRBJ1-5; tentatively, D is TRBD1 (5 bases). The length of the CDR3 is 16 residues. Germline V gene data show CDR1 as MDHEN and CDR2 as SYDVKM. V dropped 6 bases and J dropped 0 bases, with 15 bases sitting between them. The CDR3 coding sequence is TGTGCCAGCAGCAAGGAGGGGCAGGGTAGCAATCAGCCCCAGCATTTT. Its protein product is CASSKEGQGSNQPQHF.

The rearrangement links TRBV29-1 to TRBJ1-5; TRBD1 matches 9 bases. This CDR3 comprises 14 residues. V trimming: 6 bases; J trimming: 4 bases; junction bases outside the gene matches: 7. Germline CDR1 SQVTM, CDR2 ANQGSEA. As DNA, the CDR3 is TGCAGCGTCGCGGGACAGGGTAAGAATCAGCCCCAGCATTTT. Amino acid sequence: CSVAGQGKNQPQHF.

The chain uses TRBV2 and TRBJ2-4; tentatively, D is TRBD1 (6 bases). The CDR3 runs to 15 residues. V lost 5 bases and J 6 bases, leaving 17 bases between the germline ends. CDR1 is SNHLY, CDR2 FYNNEI, per germline. Written as DNA, the CDR3 is TGTGCCAGCAGTTACGGACAGCTCCGGGGAAACATTCAGTACTTC. Translated, it gives CASSYGQLRGNIQYF.

This clonotype was detected only a few times. The chain is built from TRBV29-1 and TRBJ1-2; TRBD1 matches at 7 bases. The CDR3 is 11 residues long. CDR1 and CDR2 (germline): SQVTM, ANQGSEA. Trimming cost V 7 bases and J 5 bases; bases outside gene matches: 4. The CDR3 sequence: CSATGEYGYTF. CDR3 DNA sequence: TGCAGCGCAACAGGGGAATATGGCTACACCTTC.

This clonotype was counted at least ten times. The chain recombines TRBV25-1 with TRBJ2-3; D tentatively reads TRBD1 or TRBD2 (6 bases each). V was trimmed by 5 bases and J by 6 bases, leaving 15 bases between them. This CDR3 spans 14 amino acids. Germline lookup yields CDR1 MGHDK and CDR2 SYGVNS. In nucleotides, the CDR3 is TGTGCCAGCAGTCTCGAGAGGGGGAGGGATACGCAGTATTTT. Translated: CASSLERGRDTQYF.

This clonotype has a handful of counts. J is TRBJ2-3 and V is TRBV15; 11 bases match TRBD2. The length of the CDR3 is 15 residues. CDR1 and CDR2 from the germline V gene are LNHNV and YYDKDF (reference sequence). The V gene end was trimmed by 4 bases and the J gene end by 3 bases; junction bases not matched to a gene: 3. The DNA for the CDR3 is TGTGCCACCAGCACACTAGCGGGGGTGACAGATACGCAGTATTTT. Amino acids: CATSTLAGVTDTQYF.

The chain uses TRBV7-2 and TRBJ2-7; possibly TRBD1 for D (5 bases). CDR1 SGHTA and CDR2 FQGNSA come from the germline V gene. Trimming cost V 1 base and J 2 bases, with 9 bases left between them. The CDR3 sequence is 14 residues long. This chain's CDR3 is CASSLGGSAYEQYF. The CDR3 nucleotides read TGTGCCAGCAGCTTAGGGGGCAGTGCCTACGAGCAGTACTTC. Based on the CDR3 plus reference TRBV7-2 and TRBJ2-7, the full variable domain is GAGVSQSPSNKVTEKGKDVELRCDPISGHTALYWYRQSLGQGLEFLIYFQGNSAPDKSGLPSDRFSAERTGGSVSTLTIQRTQQEDSAVYLCASSLGGSAYEQYFGPGTRLTVT.

Only a few counts were recorded for this clonotype. The rearrangement links TRBV20-1 to TRBJ2-2, with D uncertain. CDR3 length: 14 residues. CDR1 DFQATT and CDR2 SNEGSKA come from the germline V gene (reference sequence). V lost 0 bases and J lost 3, with 8 bases in between. The CDR3 here is CSARDTRYTGELFF. As DNA, the CDR3 is TGCAGTGCTAGAGATACCAGATACACCGGGGAGCTGTTTTTT.

This clonotype showed up just a few times. The chain joins TRBV20-1 to TRBJ2-1, with D uncertain. In germline, CDR1 is DFQATT, CDR2 SNEGSKA (reference sequence). This CDR3 comprises 12 residues. Trimming removed 8 bases from V and 4 bases from J, with 12 bases in between. Here the CDR3 DNA reads TGCAGTCAGACCGTCGGTTACAATGAGCAGTTCTTC. Translated: CSQTVGYNEQFF.

The rearrangement joins TRBV5-5 to TRBJ2-5; no reliable D call. In germline, CDR1 is SGHKS, CDR2 YYEKEE (reference sequence). Between the trimmed V and J ends, which lost 1 base and 5 bases, there was a span of 18 bases. The CDR3 has 16 amino acids. This CDR3 is CASSLNRNTSRETQYF. CDR3 sequence (DNA): TGTGCCAGCAGCTTGAATAGGAACACCTCCCGGGAGACCCAGTACTTC.

This clonotype was observed a few times. The chain uses TRBV7-7 and TRBJ2-5; 7 nucleotides agree with TRBD1. Germline loops: CDR1 SSHAT, CDR2 FNYEAQ (reference sequence). The CDR3 covers 15 residues. V shed 1 base and J 9 bases; nucleotides not matched to a gene: 11. The chain's CDR3 is CASSLEGQAVMPQYF. DNA for the CDR3: TGTGCCAGCAGCTTAGAAGGACAGGCGGTAATGCCCCAGTACTTC.

The chain carries TRBV20-1 and TRBJ1-2, with 8 bases identical to TRBD1. This CDR3 region has 17 residues. CDR1 DFQATT and CDR2 SNEGSKA come from the germline V gene (reference sequence). The V gene end was trimmed by 1 base and the J gene end by 6 bases; junction bases not matched to a gene: 16. CDR3 residues: CSARVPRTGLFLHGYTF. CDR3 nucleotide sequence: TGCAGTGCTAGAGTACCTAGGACAGGGTTGTTTTTGCATGGCTACACCTTC.

This clonotype came up a few times. The chain is built from TRBV20-1 and TRBJ2-7, with a possible D match to TRBD2 (5 bases). V lost 5 bases and J lost 4, with 18 bases in between. The CDR3 length is 14 residues. Germline values: CDR1 DFQATT, CDR2 SNEGSKA (reference sequence). The DNA of the CDR3 is TGCAGTGCTCAACTAGTATCATCCGTTTACGAGCAGTACTTC. It is translated as CSAQLVSSVYEQYF.

The rearrangement links TRBV10-3 to TRBJ1-5; 11 bases fit TRBD1. CDR1 ENHRY and CDR2 SYGVKD come from the germline V gene. The CDR3 has 18 amino acids. V was pared by 6 bases and J by 0 bases, with 10 bases of the junction left unmatched. CDR3 loop: CAISEPGQGDYSNQPQHF. CDR3 bases: TGTGCCATCAGCGAACCGGGACAGGGGGACTATAGCAATCAGCCCCAGCATTTT.

This chain joins TRBV11-2 and TRBJ1-6; D gene ambiguous. The germline CDR1 and CDR2 sequences are SGHAT and FQNNGV. CDR3 length equals 18 residues. Trimming shortened V by 3 bases and J by 2 bases, and 17 bases separated the two germline ends. As DNA, the CDR3 is TGTGCCAGCAGCTTGGGCCTCCGAAGGGCTGCCTATAATTCACCCCTCCACTTT. Its protein product is CASSLGLRRAAYNSPLHF.